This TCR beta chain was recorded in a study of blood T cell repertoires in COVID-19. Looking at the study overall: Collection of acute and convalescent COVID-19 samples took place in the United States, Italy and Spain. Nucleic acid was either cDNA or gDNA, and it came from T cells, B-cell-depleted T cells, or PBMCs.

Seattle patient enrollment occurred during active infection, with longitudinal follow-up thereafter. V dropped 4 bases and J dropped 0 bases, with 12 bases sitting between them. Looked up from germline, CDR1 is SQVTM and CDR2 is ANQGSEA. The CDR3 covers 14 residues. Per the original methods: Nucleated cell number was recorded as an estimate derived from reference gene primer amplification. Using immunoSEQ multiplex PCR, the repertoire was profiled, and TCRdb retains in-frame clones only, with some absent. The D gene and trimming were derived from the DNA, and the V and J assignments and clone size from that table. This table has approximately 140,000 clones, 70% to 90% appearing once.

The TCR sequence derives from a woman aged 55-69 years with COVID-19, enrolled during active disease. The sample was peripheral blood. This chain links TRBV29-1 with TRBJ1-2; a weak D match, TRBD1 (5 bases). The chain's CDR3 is CSVGQRLANYGYTF. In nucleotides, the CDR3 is TGCAGCGTTGGACAGCGCTTAGCTAACTATGGCTACACCTTC.